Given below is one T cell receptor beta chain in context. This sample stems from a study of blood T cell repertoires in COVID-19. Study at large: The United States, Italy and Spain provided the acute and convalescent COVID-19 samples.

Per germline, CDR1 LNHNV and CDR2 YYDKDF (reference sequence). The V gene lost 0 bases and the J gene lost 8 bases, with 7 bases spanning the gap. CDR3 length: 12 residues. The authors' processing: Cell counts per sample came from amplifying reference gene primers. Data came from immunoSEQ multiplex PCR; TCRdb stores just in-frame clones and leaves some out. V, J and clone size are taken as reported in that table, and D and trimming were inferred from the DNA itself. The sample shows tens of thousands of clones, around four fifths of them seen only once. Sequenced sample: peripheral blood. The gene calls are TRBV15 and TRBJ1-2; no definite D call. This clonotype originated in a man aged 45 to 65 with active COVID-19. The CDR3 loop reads CATSRDSWGYTF. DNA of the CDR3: TGTGCCACCAGCAGAGATAGTTGGGGCTACACCTTC. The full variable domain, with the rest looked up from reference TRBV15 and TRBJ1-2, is DAMVIQNPRYQVTQFGKPVTLSCSQTLNHNVMYWYQQKSSQAPKLLFHYYDKDFNNEADTPDNFQSRRPNTSFCFLDIRSPGLGDTAMYLCATSRDSWGYTFGSGTRLTVV.